These T cell receptor beta chains were read from a single sample in a study of blood T cell repertoires in COVID-19. Libraries were prepared by immunoSEQ multiplex PCR; TCRdb keeps only in-frame clonotypes and omits some of them. In the table there are 250,000 to 350,000 clones, around 87% of which are singletons. Sequenced input: PBMCs or T cells enriched from blood (not recorded which). These receptors came from a young woman who had recovered from COVID-19. CDR3s include the opening cysteine and the closing phenylalanine or tryptophan. Each record gives: V gene, J gene, clone size, D gene, CDR3 protein, CDR3 DNA. D genes are given only for firm matches. Clone size is stated in some rows and not others, as once, few, many or a class when expanded.

TRBV13,TRBJ1-3,.,.,CASSLGAGRSGNTIYF,TGTGCCAGCAGCTTAGGGGCCGGGAGAAGTGGAAACACCATATATTTT
TRBV3-1/TRBV3-2,TRBJ1-5,.,.,CASSQARGSPQHF,TGTGCCAGCAGCCAAGCCCGAGGATCGCCCCAGCATTTT
TRBV27,TRBJ1-2,.,.,CASSSAAAGYTF,TGTGCCAGCAGCTCCGCCGCGGCTGGCTACACCTTC
TRBV5-5,TRBJ2-3,.,.,CASSLGLISTDTQYF,TGTGCCAGCAGCCTCGGACTGATTAGCACAGATACGCAGTATTTT
TRBV6-5,TRBJ2-5,.,.,CASSRETVLGETQYF,TGTGCCAGCAGTCGGGAGACAGTCTTGGGAGAGACCCAGTACTTC
TRBV6-1,TRBJ1-1,.,.,CASSDRGAMNTEAFF,TGTGCCAGCAGTGATCGAGGAGCCATGAACACTGAAGCTTTCTTT
TRBV18,TRBJ2-3,.,.,CASSPGAQLDTQYF,TGTGCCAGCTCACCTGGGGCCCAGCTAGATACGCAGTATTTT
TRBV15,TRBJ2-1,.,TRBD1,CATSLGQGARNEQFF,TGTGCCACCAGCTTGGGACAGGGGGCGAGGAATGAGCAGTTCTTC
TRBV5-5,TRBJ1-3,.,.,CASSSDRFSGNTIYF,TGTGCCAGCAGCTCCGACAGGTTCTCTGGAAACACCATATATTTT
TRBV20-1,TRBJ1-1,.,TRBD1,CSASKGAADTEAFF,TGCAGTGCCAGTAAGGGGGCCGCGGACACTGAAGCTTTCTTT
TRBV6-2/TRBV6-3,TRBJ2-2,.,TRBD2,CASSRHFSGGLGGELFF,TGTGCCAGCAGCCGCCATTTCAGCGGGGGTTTGGGCGGGGAGCTGTTTTTT
TRBV4-3,TRBJ1-2,.,.,CASSQDPRRVDGYTF,TGCGCCAGCAGCCAAGATCCCCGCAGGGTGGATGGCTACACCTTC
TRBV5-1,TRBJ2-5,.,TRBD2,CASKRGGGETQYF,TGCGCCAGCAAACGGGGGGGCGGAGAGACCCAGTACTTC
TRBV7-6,TRBJ2-1,.,.,CASSLDDRSSYNEQFF,TGTGCCAGCAGCTTAGATGACAGGAGCTCCTACAATGAGCAGTTCTTC
TRBV7-2,TRBJ2-1,.,TRBD1,CASSLGTGLLVSAYNEQFF,TGTGCCAGCAGCTTAGGGACAGGGCTTTTAGTTTCGGCCTACAATGAGCAGTTCTTC
TRBV7-2,TRBJ1-2,.,.,CASSLVGYYGYTF,TGTGCCAGCAGCTTAGTGGGCTACTATGGCTACACCTTC
TRBV19,TRBJ2-7,.,.,CASSPFEGRYEQYF,TGTGCCAGTAGCCCCTTCGAAGGGAGGTACGAGCAGTACTTC
TRBV14,TRBJ1-2,.,.,CASSQTTGISGYTF,TGTGCCAGCAGCCAAACCACAGGGATCTCTGGCTACACCTTC
TRBV5-1,TRBJ2-1,.,.,CASSLWGDNEQFF,TGCGCCAGCAGCTTGTGGGGGGACAATGAGCAGTTCTTC
TRBV15,TRBJ2-7,.,.,CATSRGMSYEQYF,TGTGCCACCAGCAGAGGAATGAGTTACGAGCAGTACTTC
TRBV14,TRBJ2-1,.,.,CASSRGGPNEQFF,TGTGCCAGCAGCCGGGGGGGGCCGAATGAGCAGTTCTTC
TRBV27,TRBJ2-7,few,.,CASGDTHVVDEQYF,TGTGCCAGCGGGGACACCCACGTCGTCGACGAGCAGTACTTC
TRBV6-6,TRBJ1-5,once,.,CASSYSRQVNQPQHF,TGTGCCAGCAGTTACTCCCGACAGGTGAATCAGCCCCAGCATTTT
TRBV27,TRBJ1-2,.,.,CASSSLDQQGISGYTF,TGTGCCAGCAGTTCCTTAGATCAACAGGGTATATCTGGCTACACCTTC
TRBV6-6,TRBJ2-7,.,.,CASSLGSRVGEQYF,TGTGCCAGCAGTTTGGGCAGCCGCGTCGGCGAGCAGTACTTC
TRBV6-5,TRBJ1-4,.,TRBD1,CASISDRDEKLFF,TGTGCCAGCATAAGTGACAGGGATGAAAAACTGTTTTTT
TRBV15,TRBJ2-7,.,.,CATSAGDYEQYF,TGTGCCACCAGCGCAGGGGACTACGAGCAGTACTTC
TRBV9,TRBJ2-7,.,.,CASSVEGLARNYEQYF,TGTGCCAGCAGCGTAGAAGGATTAGCGCGAAACTACGAGCAGTACTTC
TRBV11-2,TRBJ1-1,.,TRBD1,CASSQGVAGTYTEAFF,TGTGCCAGCAGCCAGGGGGTGGCAGGGACTTACACTGAAGCTTTCTTT
TRBV25-1,TRBJ2-7,.,TRBD1,CASSGQGPSHEQYF,TGTGCCAGCAGTGGACAGGGACCCTCTCACGAGCAGTACTTC
TRBV9,TRBJ1-2,.,.,CASSVVIGGIEGYTF,TGTGCCAGCAGCGTAGTTATAGGAGGGATTGAAGGCTACACCTTC
TRBV5-1,TRBJ1-2,.,TRBD1,CASSGGDRVYGGYTF,TGCGCCAGCAGCGGGGGGGACAGGGTCTACGGAGGCTACACCTTC
TRBV5-1,TRBJ1-1,.,TRBD1,CASSPGQGGTEAFF,TGCGCCAGCAGCCCAGGACAGGGGGGAACTGAAGCTTTCTTT
TRBV11-2,TRBJ2-3,once,TRBD2,CASSLAKTSGAADTQYF,TGTGCCAGCAGCTTGGCGAAGACTAGCGGGGCTGCAGATACGCAGTATTTT
TRBV19,TRBJ2-7,.,TRBD2,CASSIDPGRDEQYF,TGTGCCAGTAGTATAGATCCGGGGAGGGACGAGCAGTACTTC
TRBV3-1/TRBV3-2,TRBJ1-1,.,.,CASTSGANTEAFF,TGTGCCAGCACTTCCGGTGCGAACACTGAAGCTTTCTTT
TRBV27,TRBJ2-7,.,TRBD1,CASSSEQGYEQYF,TGTGCCAGCAGTTCTGAACAGGGGTACGAGCAGTACTTC
TRBV7-2,TRBJ2-7,.,TRBD1,CASSLRTGNPYEQYF,TGTGCCAGCAGCTTGAGGACAGGGAATCCCTACGAGCAGTACTTC
TRBV5-6,TRBJ1-3,.,.,CASSVGSSGNTIYF,TGTGCCAGCAGCGTGGGGAGCTCTGGAAACACCATATATTTT
TRBV7-2,TRBJ2-5,.,TRBD2,CASSRNSGGDETQYF,TGTGCCAGCAGCCGGAACAGCGGGGGGGATGAGACCCAGTACTTC
TRBV19,TRBJ1-2,once,.,CASSIVSRDYGYTF,TGTGCCAGTAGTATAGTGAGCCGGGACTATGGCTACACCTTC
TRBV5-6,TRBJ1-6,.,TRBD1,CASSLGTGINSPLHF,TGTGCCAGCAGCCTCGGGACAGGGATTAATTCACCCCTCCACTTT
TRBV11-2,TRBJ1-6,.,.,CASSLDLWGDSPLHF,TGTGCCAGCAGCTTGGACCTATGGGGGGATTCACCCCTCCACTTT
TRBV7-2,TRBJ2-1,.,TRBD1,CASSLAQGAGFNEQFF,TGTGCCAGCAGCTTAGCGCAGGGGGCGGGTTTCAATGAGCAGTTCTTC
TRBV7-2,TRBJ2-3,.,TRBD2,CASSMRPGLEDTQYF,TGTGCCAGCAGCATGCGACCGGGACTAGAAGATACGCAGTATTTT